These 31 T cell receptor beta chains originate from one sample sequenced in a study of CD8+ T cells in alopecia areata (dated by TCRdb to about 2018). The time point label, as the study defines it: 4 weeks on oral tofacitinib. Read against the paper, the sample's treatment or condition label means: oral pan-JAK inhibitor, 5-10 mg twice daily. The library was produced with the immunoSEQ multiplex PCR assay. For TCR sequencing, RNA was extracted from every sample and reverse transcribed into cDNA to serve as template. The table comes from immuneACCESS by way of TCRdb, which keeps in-frame sequences with V and J called. Part of the clones is missing from these tables; in studies checked, under half for an unresolved V gene and the rest for unknown reasons. Present in this sample are about 74,000 clones, roughly 30% of which were seen just once. Under 15% of the sample goes to the ten largest clones.

Sample: CD8+ T cells sorted from blood, taken at week 4, from a patient treated with tofacitinib. The receptors come from a human donor with alopecia areata.

The chain uses TRBV7-2 and TRBJ2-5; D possibly corresponds to TRBD2 (6 bases). Trimming shortened V by 1 base and J by 3 bases, and 12 bases separated the two germline ends. The CDR3 length is 15 residues. Germline V gene lookup returns CDR1 SGHTA and CDR2 FQGNSA. The CDR3 here is CASSLGREWEETQYF. The CDR3 nucleotides read TGTGCCAGCAGCTTAGGACGGGAGTGGGAAGAGACCCAGTACTTC.

A few counts support this clone. This chain links TRBV4-1 with TRBJ2-7; 9 bases map to TRBD1. V gave up 10 bases and J gave up 3 bases; unmatched junction bases: 7. Germline-derived CDR1 and CDR2 are MGHRA and YSYEKL. This CDR3 contains 13 residues. The CDR3: CATGTGTGYEQYF. In nucleotides, the CDR3 is TGCGCCACCGGGACAGGGACTGGCTACGAGCAGTACTTC.

The chain joins TRBV29-1 to TRBJ2-1; 7 bases agree with TRBD2. J was trimmed by 15 bases and V by 3 bases; bases with no gene match: 8. The CDR3 is 11 residues long. From germline, CDR1 is SQVTM and CDR2 ANQGSEA. Here the CDR3 reads CSVEAAGMRFF. The DNA for the CDR3 is TGCAGCGTTGAGGCAGCGGGAATGAGGTTCTTC.

The sample holds a few counts of this clone. The chain couples TRBV4-1 to TRBJ1-2, with a tentative D call TRBD1 (5 bases). Germline lookup yields CDR1 MGHRA and CDR2 YSYEKL. This CDR3 region has 15 residues. V lost 0 bases to trimming and J lost 4 bases, with 12 bases between them. This chain's CDR3 is CASSQDQGRSYGYTF. The CDR3 bases are TGCGCCAGCAGCCAAGATCAGGGACGAAGCTATGGCTACACCTTC.

J is TRBJ2-2 and V is TRBV29-1; no clear D gene. This CDR3 has 11 amino acids. Germline CDR1 is SQVTM and CDR2 is ANQGSEA. V dropped 4 bases and J dropped 5 bases, with 5 bases sitting between them. The CDR3 DNA sequence: TGCAGCGTTGTGACAACCGGGGAGCTGTTTTTT. It is translated as CSVVTTGELFF.

The chain carries TRBV4-3 and TRBJ2-3; D is perhaps TRBD2 (5 bases). The germline gives CDR1 LGHNA, CDR2 YSLEER. The CDR3 has 15 residues. V lost 1 base and J lost 4, with 12 bases in between. The CDR3 protein is CASSQGPGWADTQYF. The CDR3 coding sequence is TGCGCCAGCAGCCAAGGGCCGGGGTGGGCAGATACGCAGTATTTT.

This clone was recorded many times. The chain couples TRBV2 to TRBJ2-5, with D possibly being TRBD1 or TRBD2 (5 bases each). V was trimmed by 4 bases and J by 4 bases, leaving 13 bases between them. Germline V gene lookup returns CDR1 SNHLY and CDR2 FYNNEI. CDR3 length: 14 residues. The CDR3 loop reads CASSADSGGETQYF. For the CDR3, the DNA is TGTGCCAGCAGTGCAGACAGTGGGGGAGAGACCCAGTACTTC.

The chain couples TRBV29-1 to TRBJ2-1; D assignment may be TRBD1 or TRBD2 (5 bases each). Germline lookup yields CDR1 SQVTM and CDR2 ANQGSEA. This CDR3 region has 16 residues. V was cut by 3 bases and J by 7 bases, with 22 bases left in between. CDR3 in amino acids: CSVEPEGPSLRNEQFF. CDR3 nucleotides: TGCAGCGTTGAGCCTGAGGGACCCTCCTTGAGGAATGAGCAGTTCTTC.

The CDR3 here is CSVVRATGELFF. DNA for the CDR3: TGCAGCGTTGTAAGAGCAACCGGGGAGCTGTTTTTT. V and J are TRBV29-1 and TRBJ2-2; D is undetermined. Per the germline V gene, CDR1 is SQVTM and CDR2 is ANQGSEA. V was pared by 4 bases and J by 5 bases, with 8 bases between. The CDR3 is 12 amino acids.

The chain recombines TRBV7-2 with TRBJ2-1; TRBD1 aligns across 7 bases. CDR1 SGHTA and CDR2 FQGNSA come from the germline V gene. The CDR3 spans 15 residues. The V gene end was trimmed by 2 bases and the J gene end by 10 bases; junction bases not matched to a gene: 11. Here the CDR3 reads CASSLTTGQSREQFF. The CDR3 bases are TGTGCCAGCAGCTTAACAACGGGACAGTCTAGGGAGCAGTTCTTC. The whole variable domain, remainder taken from reference TRBV7-2 and TRBJ2-1, is GAGVSQSPSNKVTEKGKDVELRCDPISGHTALYWYRQSLGQGLEFLIYFQGNSAPDKSGLPSDRFSAERTGGSVSTLTIQRTQQEDSAVYLCASSLTTGQSREQFFGPGTRLTVL.

V usage is TRBV19 and J usage is TRBJ1-1; TRBD1 is a possible D gene (5 bases). The germline gives CDR1 LNHDA, CDR2 SQIVND (reference sequence). CDR3 length: 13 amino acids. V lost 2 bases and J lost 7, with 11 bases in between. CDR3 DNA sequence: TGTGCCAGTAGTATAACCCCAACAGGTGAAGCTTTCTTT. Its translation is CASSITPTGEAFF.

This chain connects TRBV5-1 to TRBJ1-1; D is uncertain. Trimming left V 1 base short and J 0 bases short, with 7 bases between. This CDR3 comprises 14 residues. The V gene's germline CDR1 is SGHRS and CDR2 YFSETQ. The CDR3 here is CASSLTDMNTEAFF. CDR3 DNA sequence: TGCGCCAGCAGCTTGACGGATATGAACACTGAAGCTTTCTTT.

The chain uses TRBV25-1 and TRBJ2-1; D perhaps matches TRBD2 (5 bases). The V gene's germline CDR1 is MGHDK and CDR2 SYGVNS. The V gene lost 3 bases and the J gene lost 0 bases, with 9 bases spanning the gap. The CDR3 consists of 15 residues. CDR3 bases: TGTGCCAGCAGTGATCTGGGGAGCTCCTACAATGAGCAGTTCTTC. Residues: CASSDLGSSYNEQFF.

This clone showed up just a few times. The J gene is TRBJ2-2, the V gene TRBV29-1; D is ambiguous. CDR3 size: 12 residues. The germline gives CDR1 SQVTM, CDR2 ANQGSEA. Trimming removed 1 base at V and 6 bases at J, with 6 bases between. The CDR3 coding sequence is TGCAGCGTTGAAGGGGAACCCGGGGAGCTGTTTTTT. Protein: CSVEGEPGELFF.

Comment on this clone: This CDR3 is also generated by other DNA sequences in the sample. The chain uses TRBV29-1 and TRBJ2-2; no clear D gene. The CDR3 is 13 amino acids. Germline V CDR1 and CDR2: SQVTM, ANQGSEA. Trimming pared 4 bases from V and 2 bases from J, leaving 8 bases between. The CDR3 region is CSVVSGNTGELFF. CDR3 DNA sequence: TGCAGCGTTGTGTCCGGAAACACCGGGGAGCTGTTTTTT.

The rearrangement links TRBV27 to TRBJ2-7; TRBD2 matches 12 bases. Germline values: CDR1 MNHEY, CDR2 SMNVEV (reference sequence). The CDR3 extends over 16 amino acids. After removal of 5 bases from V and 4 bases from J, the junction contained 9 bases not matched to a gene. The CDR3 is CASSTLAGGPGYEQYF. The DNA for the CDR3 is TGTGCCAGCAGTACGCTAGCGGGAGGGCCAGGGTACGAGCAGTACTTC.

CDR3 in DNA: TGTGCCAGCAGCAAGACTGGGGCCCAGGGAGAGCAGTACTTC. It codes for CASSKTGAQGEQYF. V is TRBV7-9 and J is TRBJ2-7; perhaps TRBD1 as D (5 bases). With 5 bases removed from V and 7 bases from J, the gap between germline ends came to 18 bases. The CDR3 contains 14 residues. Germline values: CDR1 SEHNR, CDR2 FQNEAQ (reference sequence).

As regards this clone: One end of the junction does not line up with germline, which may come from a read error. The V call is TRBV5-4, the J call TRBJ2-1, with 10 nucleotides matching TRBD1. Germline V gives CDR1 SGHNT, CDR2 YYREEE (reference sequence). The CDR3 consists of 12 residues. This CDR3 reads CASRSPGQGMVF. In nucleotides, the CDR3 is TGTGCCAGCAGGTCCCCGGGACAGGGGATGGTCTTC.

In this sample, this clone turned up a few times. J is TRBJ1-1 and V is TRBV5-1; D is uncertain. V shed 7 bases and J shed 2 bases, with 6 bases lying between them. Germline V gives CDR1 SGHRS, CDR2 YFSETQ. The CDR3 sequence is 11 residues long. CDR3 in amino acids: CASSENTEAFF. The CDR3 DNA is TGCGCCAGCTCAGAAAACACTGAAGCTTTCTTT. Full variable domain (rest looked up from reference TRBV5-1 and TRBJ1-1): KAGVTQTPRYLIKTRGQQVTLSCSPISGHRSVSWYQQTPGQGLQFLFEYFSETQRNKGNFPGRFSGRQFSNSRSEMNVSTLELGDSALYLCASSENTEAFFGQGTRLTVV.

V and J are TRBV30 and TRBJ2-2; D is perhaps TRBD1 (5 bases). The ends were cut back, 2 bases at V and 4 bases at J, with 14 bases in the middle. CDR3 length equals 15 residues. The V gene's germline CDR1 is GTSNPN and CDR2 SVGIG (reference sequence). CDR3 loop: CAWSSQGVGTGELFF. CDR3 nucleotides: TGTGCCTGGAGTTCACAAGGGGTTGGCACCGGGGAGCTGTTTTTT. The complete variable domain, with remaining parts taken from reference TRBV30 and TRBJ2-2, reads SQTIHQWPATLVQPVGSPLSLECTVEGTSNPNLYWYRQAAGRGLQLLFYSVGIGQISSEVPQNLSASRPQDRQFILSSKKLLLSDSGFYLCAWSSQGVGTGELFFGEGSRLTVL.

This clone turned up a few times. The V gene is TRBV4-1, the J gene TRBJ2-5; 9 bases map to TRBD2. This CDR3 has 18 amino acids. Germline V gives CDR1 MGHRA, CDR2 YSYEKL. Losses at the gene ends were 0 bases for V and 4 bases for J; bases not matched to a gene: 12. CDR3 protein: CASSQEYVAGGGRETQYF. The CDR3 DNA sequence: TGCGCCAGCAGCCAAGAGTACGTCGCGGGAGGGGGCAGAGAGACCCAGTACTTC.

CDR3 sequence (DNA): TGTGCCAGCGGAATGGTCCGGGATGGAAACTATGGCTACACCTTC. It specifies CASGMVRDGNYGYTF. The V and J genes are TRBV5-6 and TRBJ1-2, with no clear D. Trimming cost V 7 bases and J 2 bases, with 18 bases left between them. The CDR3 is made up of 15 amino acids. CDR1 and CDR2 from the germline V gene are SGHDT and YYEEEE.

V is TRBV28 and J is TRBJ1-5; the D gene is possibly TRBD1 (6 bases). V lost 2 bases, J lost 7 bases, and 15 bases lay in between. The germline CDR1 and CDR2 sequences are MDHEN and SYDVKM. The CDR3 runs 15 residues. This CDR3 is CASSLGQGFRQPQHF. CDR3 coding DNA: TGTGCCAGCAGTTTAGGCCAGGGGTTTCGCCAGCCCCAGCATTTT.

The chain has TRBV18 and TRBJ2-7; TRBD1 matches 9 bases. The CDR3 runs to 14 residues. Germline V gives CDR1 KGHSH, CDR2 LQKENI. The V and J ends lost 3 bases and 3 bases, in that order; junction bases with no gene match: 3. Here the CDR3 DNA reads TGTGCCAGCTCACCGGGACAGGGTGACTACGAGCAGTACTTC. This translates into CASSPGQGDYEQYF.

This chain joins TRBV28 and TRBJ2-7, with 10 bases fitting TRBD1. After removal of 8 bases from V and 4 bases from J, the junction contained 17 bases not matched to a gene. Per the germline V gene, CDR1 is MDHEN and CDR2 is SYDVKM. The CDR3 totals 17 residues. The CDR3 sequence: CASDWDRGSGEEYEQYF. The CDR3 DNA sequence: TGTGCCAGCGATTGGGACAGGGGATCGGGCGAGGAGTACGAGCAGTACTTC.

Only a few counts were recorded for this clone. This rearrangement joins TRBV4-3 to TRBJ2-1; 7 bases line up with TRBD2. CDR3 length: 16 amino acids. Trimming at V came to 1 base and at J to 6 bases, leaving 9 bases not matched to a gene. Germline loops: CDR1 LGHNA, CDR2 YSLEER. For the CDR3, the DNA is TGCGCCAGCAGCCAAGTATGGGGGAGGGCAGGCAATGAGCAGTTCTTC. Its protein is CASSQVWGRAGNEQFF.

V usage is TRBV9 and J usage is TRBJ1-1, with 10 nucleotides matching TRBD1. In germline, CDR1 is SGDLS, CDR2 YYNGEE. V was pared by 3 bases and J by 7 bases, with 3 bases of the junction left unmatched. The CDR3 covers 13 residues. The CDR3 region is CASSEGTGDEAFF. CDR3 DNA: TGTGCCAGCAGCGAGGGGACAGGGGATGAAGCTTTCTTT.

The chain has TRBV21-1 and TRBJ2-3; no check of the table's D call, TRBD2, against the DNA was made. TRBV21-1 is a pseudogene. The length of the CDR3 is 16 residues. The CDR3 DNA sequence: TGTGCCAGCAGCAAATGGGGGCGGGAGGACACAGATACGCAGTATTTT. Its protein is CASSKWGREDTDTQYF.

This sequence joins TRBV9 and TRBJ2-1; 13 positions match TRBD2. This CDR3 has 15 residues. V shed 3 bases, J shed 8 bases, and the junction held 5 bases outside the gene matches. Germline assignment: CDR1 SGDLS and CDR2 YYNGEE. The DNA of the CDR3 is TGTGCCAGCAGCGCTAGCGGGACTAGCGGGGATGAGCAGTTCTTC. This sequence encodes CASSASGTSGDEQFF.

This clone was picked up many times. CDR3 loop: CASSRGGGTYNEQFF. For the CDR3, the DNA is TGCGCCAGCAGCCGGGGAGGCGGGACCTACAATGAGCAGTTCTTC. The V call is TRBV4-1, the J call TRBJ2-1; the D gene is possibly TRBD2 (6 bases). Germline V gene lookup returns CDR1 MGHRA and CDR2 YSYEKL. This CDR3 has 15 amino acids. V gave up 4 bases and J gave up 2 bases, with 12 bases separating them.

The chain carries TRBV30 and TRBJ2-7; 9 bases align to TRBD2. Germline V gene lookup returns CDR1 GTSNPN and CDR2 SVGIG (reference sequence). J lost 12 bases, V lost 5 bases, and 14 bases had no gene match. CDR3 length: 13 amino acids. This CDR3 reads CAWDIETSGFAYF. CDR3 sequence (DNA): TGTGCCTGGGACATCGAGACTAGCGGTTTTGCGTACTTC.